Presented here are 30 T cell receptor beta chains from one specimen sequenced in a study of cytomegalovirus exposure and HLA in healthy donors. PCR used 60 Vbeta primers and 13 Jbeta primers. Only in-frame clones appear in the TCRdb table, and some are missing; sequencing was by immunoSEQ multiplex PCR. The sample carries 60,000 to 70,000 clones, 77% recorded once. Sequencing used PBMCs. Receptor source: a male donor in good health and CMV-seropositive.

The gene calls are TRBV5-8 and TRBJ2-1; perhaps TRBD2 as D (6 bases). With 7 bases removed from V and 7 bases from J, the gap between germline ends came to 15 bases. CDR1 is SGHTS, CDR2 YDEGEE, per germline. This CDR3 has 13 residues. The CDR3 is CASVPGRGNEQFF. CDR3 sequence (DNA): TGTGCCAGCGTCCCGGGCCGGGGGAATGAGCAGTTCTTC.

This CDR3 is CASSQDTGSYNSPLHF. The DNA for the CDR3 is TGCGCCAGCAGCCAAGATACCGGGTCCTATAATTCACCCCTCCACTTT. V gene TRBV4-3 combines with J gene TRBJ1-6; D is unresolved. The germline V and J ends were trimmed by 0 bases and 1 base, with 7 bases remaining between them. Per germline, CDR1 LGHNA and CDR2 YSLEER. The CDR3 runs 16 residues.

The chain recombines TRBV5-5 with TRBJ1-5; D is undetermined. The CDR3 length is 16 residues. V lost 4 bases and J lost 0, with 14 bases in between. Germline lookup yields CDR1 SGHKS and CDR2 YYEKEE (reference sequence). The CDR3: CASSHYPVSSNQPQHF. The CDR3, as DNA: TGTGCCAGCAGCCACTACCCCGTCAGTAGCAATCAGCCCCAGCATTTT.

The genes are TRBV5-6 and TRBJ2-5, with TRBD1 matching over 9 bases. Looked up from germline, CDR1 is SGHDT and CDR2 is YYEEEE. There are 14 residues in the CDR3. Unmatched junction bases numbered 11, after V lost 2 bases and J lost 12 bases. CDR3 DNA: TGTGCCAGCAGCTTTGGACAGGGACAGGGTGTGGAGTACTTC. Amino acids: CASSFGQGQGVEYF.

The V call is TRBV18, the J call TRBJ1-5; D remains ambiguous. Per the germline V gene, CDR1 is KGHSH and CDR2 is LQKENI. The CDR3 sequence is 14 residues long. The ends were cut back, 1 base at V and 5 bases at J, with 9 bases in the middle. The CDR3, as DNA: TGTGCCAGCTCACCACAGGGCGGGGATCAGCCCCAGCATTTT. As protein: CASSPQGGDQPQHF.

The chain uses TRBV7-2 and TRBJ2-7, with 7 nucleotides matching TRBD1. The CDR3 loop spans 14 amino acids. After removal of 5 bases from V and 4 bases from J, the junction contained 8 bases not matched to a gene. Looked up from germline, CDR1 is SGHTA and CDR2 is FQGNSA. This CDR3 is CASSPIGTAYEQYF. In nucleotides, the CDR3 is TGTGCCAGCAGCCCAATTGGGACAGCGTACGAGCAGTACTTC.

The V gene is TRBV4-1, the J gene TRBJ2-2, with D perhaps matching TRBD2 (6 bases). The germline gives CDR1 MGHRA, CDR2 YSYEKL. This CDR3 is 18 amino acids long. Trimming removed 3 bases from V and 4 bases from J, with 21 bases in between. CDR3 loop: CASSQSTPGELVTGELFF. In DNA form, the CDR3 reads TGCGCCAGCAGCCAGTCTACCCCGGGGGAATTAGTCACCGGGGAGCTGTTTTTT.

This clone was observed a handful of times. The rearrangement links TRBV11-2 to TRBJ1-4; D is perhaps TRBD1 (5 bases). The CDR3 spans 16 residues. The germline V gene has CDR1 SGHAT and CDR2 FQNNGV. Trimming took off 5 bases at V and 4 bases at J, with 17 bases between the two ends. CDR3 sequence: CASSAVRPGLNEKLFF. The CDR3 DNA reads TGTGCCAGCAGCGCAGTAAGGCCAGGGCTTAATGAAAAACTGTTTTTT. The whole variable domain, remainder taken from reference TRBV11-2 and TRBJ1-4, is EAGVAQSPRYKIIEKRQSVAFWCNPISGHATLYWYQQILGQGPKLLIQFQNNGVVDDSQLPKDRFSAERLKGVDSTLKIQPAKLEDSAVYLCASSAVRPGLNEKLFFGSGTQLSVL.

The chain joins TRBV29-1 to TRBJ2-2, with 11 positions matching TRBD2. V dropped 3 bases and J dropped 2; count of bases not matched to a gene: 8. This CDR3 has 17 amino acids. CDR1 is SQVTM, CDR2 ANQGSEA, per germline. CDR3 amino acids: CSVDVLLAGGNTGELFF. DNA of the CDR3: TGCAGCGTTGACGTGCTCCTAGCGGGGGGAAACACCGGGGAGCTGTTTTTT.

This rearrangement joins TRBV5-4 to TRBJ2-7; 7 bases agree with TRBD1. Losses at the gene ends were 5 bases for V and 2 bases for J; bases not matched to a gene: 16. The CDR3 extends over 17 amino acids. Looked up from germline, CDR1 is SGHNT and CDR2 is YYREEE (reference sequence). CDR3 in amino acids: CASSLCPGTVTTYEQYF. CDR3 coding DNA: TGTGCCAGCAGTCTTTGTCCCGGGACAGTCACCACCTACGAGCAGTACTTC.

The chain couples TRBV5-4 to TRBJ2-7, with D perhaps matching TRBD1 (6 bases). The germline V gene has CDR1 SGHNT and CDR2 YYREEE (reference sequence). Deletions cut 2 bases from V and 5 bases from J, with 14 bases between. The CDR3 extends over 14 amino acids. The CDR3: CASSLDQGLDEQYF. DNA of the CDR3: TGTGCCAGCAGCTTAGATCAGGGGTTGGACGAGCAGTACTTC.

This chain joins TRBV5-1 and TRBJ2-3, with 12 bases aligning to TRBD2. Per germline, CDR1 SGHRS and CDR2 YFSETQ. V gave up 1 base and J gave up 2 bases; unmatched junction bases: 8. The CDR3 runs to 18 residues. The CDR3 DNA is TGCGCCAGCAGCTTGTCCCAGCTAGCGGGGGGGTACACAGATACGCAGTATTTT. Translated, it gives CASSLSQLAGGYTDTQYF.

V and J are TRBV6-5 and TRBJ1-1, with 8 bases aligning to TRBD1. Germline V gene sequence: CDR1 MNHEY, CDR2 SVGAGI. The CDR3 spans 10 residues. Germline trimming cut 8 bases from V and 7 bases from J; bases unmatched to any gene: 0. The CDR3 nucleotides are TGTGCCAGCGGACAGGGTGAAGCTTTCTTT. Protein: CASGQGEAFF.

The V and J genes are TRBV19 and TRBJ1-4; D is undetermined. The CDR3 loop spans 14 amino acids. V was clipped by 4 bases and J by 8 bases, with 14 bases between them. The germline V gene has CDR1 LNHDA and CDR2 SQIVND (reference sequence). CDR3 sequence: CASSSSRLMEKLFF. The CDR3 bases are TGTGCCAGTAGTAGTTCGAGACTAATGGAAAAACTGTTTTTT. Filled out from reference TRBV19 and TRBJ1-4, the complete variable domain reads DGGITQSPKYLFRKEGQNVTLSCEQNLNHDAMYWYRQDPGQGLRLIYYSQIVNDFQKGDIAEGYSVSREKKESFPLTVTSAQKNPTAFYLCASSSSRLMEKLFFGSGTQLSVL.

The sample holds one count of this clone. The chain couples TRBV6-4 to TRBJ1-5, with a weak D call TRBD1 (6 bases). V gave up 8 bases and J gave up 0 bases, with 23 bases separating them. Germline values: CDR1 MRHNA, CDR2 SNTAGT. The CDR3 has 18 residues. The CDR3 nucleotides read TGTGCCAGCCTCCGGTTCTTGGACAGTCAGTTTAGCAATCAGCCCCAGCATTTT. Protein: CASLRFLDSQFSNQPQHF.

The chain uses TRBV28 and TRBJ1-5; 12 positions match TRBD1. Germline assignment: CDR1 MDHEN and CDR2 SYDVKM. J gave up 4 bases and V 5 bases, and 6 bases lay outside the gene matches. There are 16 residues in the CDR3. The CDR3 DNA reads as TGTGCCAGCAGTCCCGGGACAGGGGGCTTGAATCAGCCCCAGCATTTT. This codes for CASSPGTGGLNQPQHF. The full variable domain, its missing parts supplied by reference TRBV28 and TRBJ1-5, is DVKVTQSSRYLVKRTGEKVFLECVQDMDHENMFWYRQDPGLGLRLIYFSYDVKMKEKGDIPEGYSVSREKKERFSLILESASTNQTSMYLCASSPGTGGLNQPQHFGDGTRLSIL.

The chain carries TRBV27 and TRBJ1-2; no clear D gene. Germline CDR1 reads MNHEY; CDR2 reads SMNVEV (reference sequence). Trimming shortened V by 3 bases and J by 7 bases, and 12 bases separated the two germline ends. The CDR3 runs to 13 residues. This chain's CDR3 is CASSFVGSGGYTF. The CDR3 DNA reads TGTGCCAGCAGTTTCGTCGGTAGCGGTGGCTACACCTTC.

The chain employs TRBV20-1 and TRBJ1-2; D not resolved. Germline CDR1 reads DFQATT; CDR2 reads SNEGSKA (reference sequence). The CDR3 has 8 residues. The CDR3 here is CTVGGYTF. The CDR3 region has the DNA TGCACCGTGGGCGGCTACACCTTC.

The chain carries TRBV15 and TRBJ2-5; 10 bases line up with TRBD2. Germline loops: CDR1 LNHNV, CDR2 YYDKDF (reference sequence). V lost 5 bases, J lost 7 bases, and 13 bases stayed unmatched. This CDR3 has 16 amino acids. The CDR3 DNA reads as TGTGCCACCAGCCTTTCCTGGACTAGCGGATTGACGACCCAGTACTTC. Protein sequence: CATSLSWTSGLTTQYF.

This clone occurred a few times. The genes are TRBV7-2 and TRBJ1-1; tentative D call: TRBD1 (5 bases). With 1 base removed from V and 10 bases from J, the gap between germline ends came to 13 bases. The CDR3 covers 13 residues. The germline gives CDR1 SGHTA, CDR2 FQGNSA. Here the CDR3 reads CASSLVAGSVAFF. The CDR3 DNA follows: TGTGCCAGCAGCTTAGTAGCAGGGTCCGTAGCTTTCTTT. Variable domain in full (rest from reference TRBV7-2 and TRBJ1-1): GAGVSQSPSNKVTEKGKDVELRCDPISGHTALYWYRQSLGQGLEFLIYFQGNSAPDKSGLPSDRFSAERTGGSVSTLTIQRTQQEDSAVYLCASSLVAGSVAFFGQGTRLTVV.

In DNA form, the CDR3 reads TGTGCCAGCAGTGGACATCGGGGCTACACCTTC. Encoded protein: CASSGHRGYTF. V usage is TRBV27 and J usage is TRBJ1-2, with a possible D match to TRBD1 (5 bases). The V end lost 5 bases, the J end lost 8 bases, and 9 bases lay between the germline ends. This CDR3 has 11 amino acids. The germline CDR1 and CDR2 sequences are MNHEY and SMNVEV (reference sequence).

This clone turned up a few times. J is TRBJ2-6 and V is TRBV5-1, with 8 bases that match TRBD1. CDR1 is SGHRS and CDR2 is YFSETQ in the germline V gene. The CDR3 loop spans 15 amino acids. After removal of 0 bases from V and 7 bases from J, the junction contained 3 bases not matched to a gene. The CDR3 DNA reads TGCGCCAGCAGCTTGGGACAGGGGAGAGCCAACGTCCTGACTTTC. This gives the protein CASSLGQGRANVLTF.

This chain uses TRBV30 with TRBJ1-4; D unresolved. Trimming stripped 0 bases from V and 10 bases from J, with 9 bases between. This CDR3 spans 12 amino acids. Germline values: CDR1 GTSNPN, CDR2 SVGIG (reference sequence). The DNA of the CDR3 is TGTGCCTGGAGTGTTCTGAACGGAAAACTGTTTTTT. Residues: CAWSVLNGKLFF.

This clone appeared a single time. The genes are TRBV5-4 and TRBJ1-1, with 10 bases aligning to TRBD1. The CDR3 covers 16 residues. V lost 4 bases, J lost 3 bases, and 9 bases stayed unmatched. Germline V CDR1 and CDR2: SGHNT, YYREEE (reference sequence). The CDR3 sequence: CASSPWTGGFDTEAFF. CDR3 coding DNA: TGTGCCAGCAGCCCCTGGACAGGGGGATTTGACACTGAAGCTTTCTTT. Using reference TRBV5-4 and TRBJ1-1 for the parts outside the CDR3, the full variable domain is ETGVTQSPTHLIKTRGQQVTLRCSSQSGHNTVSWYQQALGQGPQFIFQYYREEENGRGNFPPRFSGLQFPNYSSELNVNALELDDSALYLCASSPWTGGFDTEAFFGQGTRLTVV.

This chain uses TRBV6-5 with TRBJ1-2; 9 nucleotides agree with TRBD1. The junction had 3 bases not matched to a gene; V was cut back by 0 bases and J by 1 base. The CDR3 consists of 16 residues. Looked up from germline, CDR1 is MNHEY and CDR2 is SVGAGI. CDR3 sequence: CASSYSTGGINYGYTF. Written as DNA, the CDR3 is TGTGCCAGCAGTTACTCGACAGGGGGAATTAACTATGGCTACACCTTC.

This chain joins TRBV4-1 and TRBJ2-7; 11 bases map to TRBD1. The CDR3 runs 15 residues. Germline CDR1 reads MGHRA; CDR2 reads YSYEKL. V lost 4 bases and J lost 6; bases outside the gene matches: 8. DNA of the CDR3: TGCGCCAGCAGCCTATGGGACAGGGGGAGCTCCGAGCAGTACTTC. It is translated as CASSLWDRGSSEQYF.

This chain links TRBV7-6 with TRBJ2-3; perhaps TRBD1 as D (6 bases). The germline V gene has CDR1 SGHVS and CDR2 FNYEAQ. The V gene lost 4 bases and the J gene lost 2 bases, with 13 bases spanning the gap. CDR3 size: 15 residues. CDR3 residues: CASSSSRGITDTQYF. The DNA of the CDR3 is TGTGCCAGCAGCTCAAGTAGGGGGATCACAGATACGCAGTATTTT.

The CDR3 spells CASSPRAGRRYEQYF. The CDR3 nucleotides read TGCGCCAGCAGCCCCCGGGCGGGCCGTCGGTACGAGCAGTACTTC. The chain uses TRBV5-1 and TRBJ2-5, with D maybe TRBD2 (5 bases). Matching the DNA end better, TRBJ2-7 makes the J call doubtful. Germline CDR1 and CDR2: SGHRS and YFSETQ. This CDR3 is built from 15 residues.

V gene TRBV28 combines with J gene TRBJ1-5, with TRBD1 matching over 7 bases. CDR1 and CDR2 (germline): MDHEN, SYDVKM. This CDR3 has 16 amino acids. The trim removed 8 bases at V and 0 bases at J, leaving 10 bases unmatched. The DNA of the CDR3 is TGTGCCAGCCGCGAATTGGGACAGACTAGCAATCAGCCCCAGCATTTT. Protein: CASRELGQTSNQPQHF.

This clone was observed once. CDR3 loop: CASSSRDRPFEQYF. The DNA of the CDR3 is TGTGCCAGTAGTTCACGGGACAGACCTTTCGAGCAGTACTTC. The chain is built from TRBV19 and TRBJ2-7; 7 bases are a match to TRBD1. This CDR3 is 14 amino acids long. Trimming took 5 bases from V and 6 from J; bases not matched to a gene: 10. CDR1 and CDR2 (germline): LNHDA, SQIVND (reference sequence).